This passage covers 22 T cell receptor beta chains from one sample sequenced in a study of cytomegalovirus exposure and HLA in healthy donors. With 60 Vbeta and 13 Jbeta primers, the PCR was carried out. Sequencing used immunoSEQ multiplex PCR; TCRdb keeps in-frame clones, though not all of them. The repertoire holds fewer than 200,000 clones, with 75% to 90% as singletons. The sequencing sample was made of PBMCs. These receptor sequences come from a woman aged 50 to 60 in good health and CMV-seropositive.

The rearrangement uses TRBV10-1 and TRBJ1-1; D gene uncertain. There are 14 residues in the CDR3. The germline gives CDR1 WNHNN, CDR2 SYGVQD (reference sequence). Trimming removed 3 bases at V and 1 base at J, with 9 bases between. CDR3 sequence reads: CASSEAGTNTEAFF. For the CDR3, the DNA is TGCGCCAGCAGTGAAGCGGGCACGAACACTGAAGCTTTCTTT.

The chain is built from TRBV4-1 and TRBJ2-2, with 10 positions matching TRBD2. Trimming removed 0 bases from V and 4 bases from J; junction bases left unmatched: 5. The CDR3 consists of 17 residues. Germline lookup yields CDR1 MGHRA and CDR2 YSYEKL. The CDR3 bases are TGCGCCAGCAGCCAAGACCTAGCGGGGGCGCTCACCGGGGAGCTGTTTTTT. It is translated as CASSQDLAGALTGELFF.

V and J are TRBV5-6 and TRBJ2-2; the match to TRBD2 covers 11 bases. The CDR3 totals 17 residues. CDR1 is SGHDT, CDR2 YYEEEE, per germline. The V gene end was trimmed by 1 base and the J gene end by 5 bases; junction bases not matched to a gene: 7. The CDR3 DNA reads as TGTGCCAGCAGCTTGAGTCTAGCGGGAGGAACGACCGGGGAGCTGTTTTTT. Protein product: CASSLSLAGGTTGELFF.

The table lists this clone with a count of one. The rearrangement uses TRBV7-3 and TRBJ2-2; a possible D gene is TRBD1 (6 bases). Germline loops: CDR1 SGHTA, CDR2 FQGTGA. CDR3 length: 18 residues. V lost 6 bases to trimming and J lost 2 bases, with 22 bases between them. Written as DNA, the CDR3 is TGTGCCAGCAGACGCGTGGCCACTGGGACAAACAACACCGGGGAGCTGTTTTTT. This gives the protein CASRRVATGTNNTGELFF.

J is TRBJ2-7 and V is TRBV5-6; 7 bases align to TRBD2. The CDR3 is made up of 16 amino acids. The junction had 17 bases not matched to a gene; V was cut back by 7 bases and J by 4 bases. The V gene's germline CDR1 is SGHDT and CDR2 YYEEEE. CDR3 in DNA: TGTGCCAGCTCAATCCTTTGGGCGGGAGAGTCTTACGAGCAGTACTTC. Amino acids: CASSILWAGESYEQYF.

The sample holds one count of this clone. V is TRBV4-2 and J is TRBJ2-4; TRBD2 matches at 16 bases. Germline assignment: CDR1 LGHNA and CDR2 YNFKEQ. V shed 1 base and J 4 bases; nucleotides not matched to a gene: 4. This CDR3 has 18 residues. The CDR3 region has the DNA TGTGCCAGCAGCCAAGTTCAGGGACTAGCGGGGGGGAAAAACATTCAGTACTTC. This encodes CASSQVQGLAGGKNIQYF.

The rearrangement links TRBV4-3 to TRBJ1-4; 7 bases map to TRBD1. Per germline, CDR1 LGHNA and CDR2 YSLEER. The CDR3 runs 14 residues. Germline trimming cut 6 bases from V and 8 bases from J; bases unmatched to any gene: 9. The CDR3 reads CASRIGQASEKLFF. CDR3 DNA: TGCGCCAGCAGAATCGGACAGGCCTCCGAAAAACTGTTTTTT.

The chain recombines TRBV14 with TRBJ2-3; TRBD2 agrees at 8 bases. Trimming at V came to 4 bases and at J to 4 bases, leaving 4 bases not matched to a gene. Germline CDR1 is SGHDN and CDR2 is FVKESK. The CDR3 loop spans 14 amino acids. The CDR3 DNA reads TGTGCCAGCAGCCGGACTAGCCCCCCAGATACGCAGTATTTT. This translates into CASSRTSPPDTQYF.

The chain carries TRBV6-1 and TRBJ1-1, with 9 bases fitting TRBD1. The ends lost 5 bases at V and 5 bases at J; junction bases unmatched: 6. CDR1 and CDR2 from the germline V gene are MNHNS and SASEGT. The CDR3 has 14 amino acids. The CDR3 here is CASSPTGGRTEAFF. The CDR3 nucleotides read TGTGCCAGCAGTCCGACAGGGGGTAGGACTGAAGCTTTCTTT.

The count of this clone is one. The V call is TRBV7-2, the J call TRBJ2-1; 11 nucleotides align to TRBD2. Trimming took 4 bases from V and 9 from J; bases not matched to a gene: 14. Germline-derived CDR1 and CDR2 are SGHTA and FQGNSA. The CDR3 is 17 amino acids. DNA for the CDR3: TGTGCCAGCAGCTCGATAGCGGGAGGGCCCCCCAGGTCTGAGCAGTTCTTC. This gives the protein CASSSIAGGPPRSEQFF.

This chain links TRBV27 with TRBJ1-4; D gene ambiguous. Trimming took 6 bases from V and 8 from J, leaving 16 bases between them. The CDR3 covers 14 residues. CDR1 and CDR2 from the germline V gene are MNHEY and SMNVEV (reference sequence). The CDR3 loop reads CASRPLNSREKLFF. CDR3 nucleotide sequence: TGTGCCAGCAGACCATTGAACAGCCGAGAAAAACTGTTTTTT. The whole variable domain, filled in from reference TRBV27 and TRBJ1-4, reads EAQVTQNPRYLITVTGKKLTVTCSQNMNHEYMSWYRQDPGLGLRQIYYSMNVEVTDKGDVPEGYKVSRKEKRNFPLILESPSPNQTSLYFCASRPLNSREKLFFGSGTQLSVL.

The genes are TRBV7-9 and TRBJ2-2, with TRBD1 as a possible D gene (5 bases). Germline V gene lookup returns CDR1 SEHNR and CDR2 FQNEAQ (reference sequence). The CDR3 is 17 amino acids. V lost 1 base and J lost 1, with 13 bases in between. This CDR3 reads CASSLVADTWNTGELFF. The CDR3 bases are TGTGCCAGCAGCTTAGTCGCGGACACCTGGAACACCGGGGAGCTGTTTTTT.

The V and J genes are TRBV9 and TRBJ2-1; the match to TRBD2 covers 16 bases. Losses at the gene ends were 3 bases for V and 8 bases for J; bases not matched to a gene: 2. CDR3 length: 15 amino acids. CDR1 is SGDLS and CDR2 is YYNGEE in the germline V gene. CDR3 DNA sequence: TGTGCCAGCAGCGCGGGACTAGCGGGGGGGTATGAGCAGTTCTTC. Encoded protein: CASSAGLAGGYEQFF.

The rearrangement links TRBV9 to TRBJ2-2, with a tentative D call TRBD2 (6 bases). The CDR3 has 18 residues. Germline V lookup: CDR1 SGDLS, CDR2 YYNGEE. Trimming took off 3 bases at V and 1 base at J, with 19 bases between the two ends. CDR3 amino acids: CASSGGGTGLLNTGELFF. CDR3 DNA sequence: TGTGCCAGCAGCGGGGGAGGCACGGGGCTATTGAACACCGGGGAGCTGTTTTTT.

V is TRBV5-4 and J is TRBJ2-3; D is perhaps TRBD1 (6 bases). This CDR3 has 14 residues. V lost 4 bases and J lost 2, with 11 bases in between. From germline, CDR1 is SGHNT and CDR2 YYREEE (reference sequence). The DNA of the CDR3 is TGTGCCAGCAGCGGTGGACAGTTCACAGATACGCAGTATTTT. It encodes CASSGGQFTDTQYF. Together with reference TRBV5-4 and TRBJ2-3, the CDR3 gives the full variable domain: ETGVTQSPTHLIKTRGQQVTLRCSSQSGHNTVSWYQQALGQGPQFIFQYYREEENGRGNFPPRFSGLQFPNYSSELNVNALELDDSALYLCASSGGQFTDTQYFGPGTRLTVL.

The chain employs TRBV15 and TRBJ1-1, with TRBD1 as a possible D gene (5 bases). The CDR3 loop spans 15 amino acids. V was cut by 3 bases and J by 7 bases, with 18 bases left in between. From germline, CDR1 is LNHNV and CDR2 YYDKDF (reference sequence). The CDR3 coding sequence is TGTGCCACCAGCAGCGACAGTATCAGTGGGCGTGAAGCTTTCTTT. It translates to CATSSDSISGREAFF.

The count of this clone is one. The rearrangement uses TRBV19 and TRBJ1-2; D is ambiguous. Germline V CDR1 and CDR2: LNHDA, SQIVND (reference sequence). Trimming shortened V by 1 base and J by 4 bases, and 16 bases separated the two germline ends. CDR3 size: 16 residues. Written as DNA, the CDR3 is TGTGCCAGTAGTATAGCAGTGAAACCTCCCCTCTATGGCTACACCTTC. This gives the protein CASSIAVKPPLYGYTF.

The chain recombines TRBV14 with TRBJ2-1; unclear D gene. This CDR3 is built from 15 residues. V was trimmed by 1 base and J by 3 bases, leaving 10 bases between them. Germline loops: CDR1 SGHDN, CDR2 FVKESK. CDR3: CASSQGLSLYNEQFF. The CDR3 DNA is TGTGCCAGCAGCCAAGGACTTTCCCTCTACAATGAGCAGTTCTTC.

The chain combines TRBV6-1 with TRBJ2-3, with D maybe TRBD1 (5 bases). Germline V CDR1 and CDR2: MNHNS, SASEGT. The CDR3 loop spans 14 amino acids. Deletions cut 1 base from V and 4 bases from J, with 9 bases between. The DNA of the CDR3 is TGTGCCAGCAGTGAAGGCCAGGGTCCAGATACGCAGTATTTT. Amino acid sequence: CASSEGQGPDTQYF.

This sequence joins TRBV5-8 and TRBJ1-2, with TRBD1 matching over 8 bases. Trimming removed 4 bases from V and 8 bases from J; junction bases left unmatched: 7. The CDR3 extends over 13 amino acids. In germline, CDR1 is SGHTS, CDR2 YDEGEE. The chain's CDR3 is CASSLRTGSGYTF. The CDR3 DNA reads as TGTGCCAGCAGCCTTCGGACAGGGAGCGGCTACACCTTC.

This clone was counted a single time. The rearrangement joins TRBV11-2 to TRBJ2-3, with TRBD2 matching over 11 bases. The CDR3 covers 17 residues. The germline V gene has CDR1 SGHAT and CDR2 FQNNGV. J lost 5 bases, V lost 0 bases, and 7 bases had no gene match. For the CDR3, the DNA is TGTGCCAGCAGCTTAGATCCCCTAGCGGGGGGCGTAGATACGCAGTATTTT. Its protein is CASSLDPLAGGVDTQYF.

The gene calls are TRBV11-3 and TRBJ2-3; 7 bases agree with TRBD2. The germline gives CDR1 SGHNT, CDR2 YENEEA. The CDR3 extends over 14 amino acids. V gave up 0 bases and J gave up 4 bases; unmatched junction bases: 1. The CDR3 protein is CASSLDAGADTQYF. CDR3 DNA: TGTGCCAGCAGCTTAGACGCGGGGGCAGATACGCAGTATTTT.